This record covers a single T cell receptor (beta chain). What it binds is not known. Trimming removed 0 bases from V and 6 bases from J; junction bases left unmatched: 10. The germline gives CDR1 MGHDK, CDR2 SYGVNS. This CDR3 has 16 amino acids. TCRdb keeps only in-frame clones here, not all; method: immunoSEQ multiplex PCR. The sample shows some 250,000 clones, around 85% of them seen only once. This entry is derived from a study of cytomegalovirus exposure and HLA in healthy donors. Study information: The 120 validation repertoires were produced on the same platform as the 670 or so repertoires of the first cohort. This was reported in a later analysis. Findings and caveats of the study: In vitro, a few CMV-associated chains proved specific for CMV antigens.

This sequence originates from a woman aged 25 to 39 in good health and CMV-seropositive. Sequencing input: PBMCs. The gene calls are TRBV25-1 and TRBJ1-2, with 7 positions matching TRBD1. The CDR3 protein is CASSEYLATGEDGYTF. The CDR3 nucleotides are TGTGCCAGCAGTGAATATTTAGCAACAGGGGAAGATGGCTACACCTTC.